This TCR beta chain derives from a study of blood T cell repertoires in COVID-19. After removal of 0 bases from V and 2 bases from J, the junction contained 0 bases not matched to a gene. The CDR3 is 14 amino acids. The germline V gene encodes CDR1 MNHEY and CDR2 SMNVEV (reference sequence). TCRdb's table, derived via immunoSEQ multiplex PCR, lists solely in-frame clones and lacks some. The table records roughly 100,000 clones, 81% of them present only once. The clonotype comes from a man at least 80 years old with acute or convalescent COVID-19. The specimen sequenced was peripheral blood. This sequence joins TRBV27 and TRBJ2-7; 8 bases fit TRBD2. The CDR3 sequence is CASSLSGLAYEQYF. CDR3 bases: TGTGCCAGCAGTTTATCGGGACTAGCCTACGAGCAGTACTTC.